This T cell receptor (beta chain) was found in a study of blood T cell repertoires in COVID-19. The repertoire was sequenced with immunoSEQ multiplex PCR; TCRdb's copy has only in-frame clones and lacks some. Of 95,000 to 110,000 clones listed, approximately 86% were seen once; the top ten hold 3% to 3.5%. Germline V lookup: CDR1 ENHRY, CDR2 SYGVKD. There are 11 residues in the CDR3. Trimming took off 4 bases at V and 6 bases at J, with 5 bases between the two ends. The clonotype originates from a human donor in a cohort sampled during active COVID-19. The rearrangement joins TRBV10-3 to TRBJ2-3; D is unresolved. Sequencing was performed on peripheral blood. For the CDR3, the DNA is TGTGCCATCAGTGGAGGCGATACGCAGTATTTT. Amino acid sequence: CAISGGDTQYF.